Following are 20 T cell receptor beta chains from one sample sequenced in a study of T cell changes during pregnancy in multiple sclerosis. The protocol was immunoSEQ multiplex PCR, while the TCRdb copy is restricted to in-frame clones and leaves out a portion. The sample contains 17,000 or so clones, almost 96% of which appear only once. The material was peripheral blood, obtained in the third trimester of pregnancy. Every receptor here comes from a female donor with multiple sclerosis, enrolled in a pregnancy study.

A single count supports this clone. The gene calls are TRBV21-1 and TRBJ2-3; TRBD1 is taken as the D call from the table, unchecked against the DNA. TRBV21-1 is marked as a pseudogene. CDR3 size: 18 residues. CDR3: CASSKVKGQCHSTDTQYF. CDR3 sequence (DNA): TGTGCCAGCAGCAAAGTTAAGGGACAGTGCCATAGCACAGATACGCAGTATTTT.

The chain recombines TRBV30 with TRBJ2-5, with D possibly TRBD1 on 5 matching bases. The end of the DNA aligns better with TRBJ2-7, so the J call may be wrong. This CDR3 is 12 amino acids long. Germline V gives CDR1 GTSNPN, CDR2 SVGIG (reference sequence). The chain's CDR3 is CAWSGGRYEQYF. CDR3 nucleotides: TGTGCCTGGAGTGGGGGCCGCTACGAGCAGTACTTC.

The chain couples TRBV15 to TRBJ2-7, with a tentative D call TRBD2 (6 bases). V was clipped by 2 bases and J by 4 bases, with 12 bases between them. The V gene's germline CDR1 is LNHNV and CDR2 YYDKDF (reference sequence). This CDR3 has 14 residues. CDR3 bases: TGTGCCACCAGCAGATACGGGAGTAGTTACGAGCAGTACTTC. Translation: CATSRYGSSYEQYF.

CDR3 protein: CASSQPGEGYTF. Here the CDR3 DNA reads TGCGCCAGCAGCCAACCAGGGGAGGGCTACACCTTC. The V call is TRBV4-3, the J call TRBJ1-2, with D possibly TRBD1 on 6 matching bases. The CDR3 sequence is 12 residues long. CDR1 is LGHNA, CDR2 YSLEER, per germline. Trimming removed 2 bases at V and 8 bases at J, with 9 bases between.

The genes are TRBV7-3 and TRBJ1-5; a possible D gene is TRBD1 (5 bases). CDR3 length equals 16 residues. Trimming cost V 1 base and J 0 bases, with 10 bases left between them. Germline values: CDR1 SGHTA, CDR2 FQGTGA. The CDR3, as DNA: TGTGCCAGCAGCTTAAAGACAGACCTTAGCAATCAGCCCCAGCATTTT. It yields the protein CASSLKTDLSNQPQHF.

The V gene is TRBV7-9, the J gene TRBJ2-5, with 11 bases identical to TRBD1. Trimming took 5 bases from V and 2 from J; bases not matched to a gene: 7. The CDR3 totals 16 residues. Germline CDR1 reads SEHNR; CDR2 reads FQNEAQ (reference sequence). The CDR3 DNA is TGTGCCAGCAGCGGTCGGACAGGGGGCGGTCAAGAGACCCAGTACTTC. It encodes CASSGRTGGGQETQYF.

This chain uses TRBV30 with TRBJ1-2; D is possibly TRBD1 (6 bases). CDR3 length equals 12 residues. V was shortened by 5 bases and J by 8 bases, with 15 bases between the two germline ends. Germline V gene data show CDR1 as GTSNPN and CDR2 as SVGIG (reference sequence). CDR3 DNA sequence: TGTGCCTGGGCCGGGGGGCACGGCGGCTACACCTTC. This codes for CAWAGGHGGYTF.

The chain recombines TRBV7-3 with TRBJ2-5, with TRBD2 identical over 14 bases. V shed 5 bases, J shed 5 bases, and the junction held 7 bases outside the gene matches. The CDR3 runs to 16 residues. Germline V gene data show CDR1 as SGHTA and CDR2 as FQGTGA. The CDR3 region is CASSPGLAGVTETQYF. The CDR3 DNA reads TGTGCCAGCAGCCCGGGACTAGCGGGAGTGACGGAGACCCAGTACTTC. Supplemented by reference TRBV7-3 and TRBJ2-5, the full variable domain reads GAGVSQTPSNKVTEKGKYVELRCDPISGHTALYWYRQSLGQGPEFLIYFQGTGAADDSGLPNDRFFAVRPEGSVSTLKIQRTERGDSAVYLCASSPGLAGVTETQYFGPGTRLLVL.

The rearrangement links TRBV7-8 to TRBJ1-5, with TRBD1 matching over 8 bases. V gave up 4 bases and J gave up 0 bases; unmatched junction bases: 8. The CDR3 loop spans 17 amino acids. Germline CDR1 SGHVS, CDR2 FQNEAQ. This CDR3 is CASSSSQGEASNQPQHF. The CDR3 DNA is TGTGCCAGCAGCTCGTCACAGGGGGAGGCTAGCAATCAGCCCCAGCATTTT. Supplemented by reference TRBV7-8 and TRBJ1-5, the full variable domain reads GAGVSQSPRYKVAKRGQDVALRCDPISGHVSLFWYQQALGQGPEFLTYFQNEAQLDKSGLPSDRFFAERPEGSVSTLKIQRTQQEDSAVYLCASSSSQGEASNQPQHFGDGTRLSIL.

The genes are TRBV19 and TRBJ2-1, with TRBD1 matching 9 bases. From germline, CDR1 is LNHDA and CDR2 SQIVND (reference sequence). With 0 bases clipped from V and 4 bases from J, the junction kept 10 bases outside the gene matches. The CDR3 has 18 residues. For the CDR3, the DNA is TGTGCCAGTAGTATAGATCCGACCGGGACAGGGAATTACAATGAGCAGTTCTTC. Its protein is CASSIDPTGTGNYNEQFF.

The V and J genes are TRBV7-3 and TRBJ2-2, with TRBD1 matching over 7 bases. CDR1 and CDR2 from the germline V gene are SGHTA and FQGTGA. There are 14 residues in the CDR3. V lost 5 bases and J lost 5; bases outside the gene matches: 5. The CDR3 is CASSTYRGTGELFF. CDR3 DNA: TGTGCCAGCAGCACCTACAGGGGTACCGGGGAGCTGTTTTTT.

V and J are TRBV30 and TRBJ1-5; 8 nucleotides agree with TRBD1. Trimming at V came to 0 bases and at J to 3 bases, leaving 10 bases not matched to a gene. The CDR3 is 17 residues long. CDR1 and CDR2 (germline): GTSNPN, SVGIG (reference sequence). The CDR3 DNA reads TGTGCCTGGAGTGTACCCCCCCCAGGGGGCCTCAATCAGCCCCAGCATTTT. Amino acid sequence: CAWSVPPPGGLNQPQHF.

V gene TRBV5-1 combines with J gene TRBJ1-4; maybe TRBD1 (5 bases). Looked up from germline, CDR1 is SGHRS and CDR2 is YFSETQ. This CDR3 has 14 residues. Trimming removed 4 bases from V and 8 bases from J, with 15 bases in between. This CDR3 is CASSLDTPREKLFF. The CDR3 bases are TGCGCCAGCAGCCTGGACACACCCAGGGAAAAACTGTTTTTT. Full variable domain (rest looked up from reference TRBV5-1 and TRBJ1-4): KAGVTQTPRYLIKTRGQQVTLSCSPISGHRSVSWYQQTPGQGLQFLFEYFSETQRNKGNFPGRFSGRQFSNSRSEMNVSTLELGDSALYLCASSLDTPREKLFFGSGTQLSVL.

V is TRBV5-4 and J is TRBJ2-7, with 9 bases matching TRBD2. Looked up from germline, CDR1 is SGHNT and CDR2 is YYREEE (reference sequence). The trim removed 2 bases at V and 6 bases at J, leaving 3 bases unmatched. This CDR3 has 13 residues. CDR3 residues: CASSFGSGGEQYF. The CDR3 DNA sequence: TGTGCCAGCAGCTTTGGTAGCGGGGGCGAGCAGTACTTC.

The chain couples TRBV4-1 to TRBJ2-7; perhaps TRBD1 as D (5 bases). Deletions cut 0 bases from V and 4 bases from J, with 13 bases between. The CDR3 sequence is 15 residues long. Germline CDR1 and CDR2: MGHRA and YSYEKL. As DNA, the CDR3 is TGCGCCAGCAGCCAAGAATCCCAGGGCTATTACGAGCAGTACTTC. Amino acids: CASSQESQGYYEQYF.

The chain links TRBV7-9 to TRBJ1-5, with a possible D match to TRBD1 (6 bases). V was cut by 3 bases and J by 2 bases, with 11 bases left in between. The CDR3 extends over 15 amino acids. The germline V gene encodes CDR1 SEHNR and CDR2 FQNEAQ (reference sequence). The CDR3 region is CASSFEGVGNQPQHF. DNA of the CDR3: TGTGCCAGCAGCTTTGAGGGGGTAGGCAATCAGCCCCAGCATTTT.

This rearrangement joins TRBV6-1 to TRBJ1-6; unclear D gene. The CDR3 loop spans 12 amino acids. V dropped 3 bases and J dropped 7 bases, with 4 bases sitting between them. The V gene's germline CDR1 is MNHNS and CDR2 SASEGT. CDR3 sequence reads: CASSDANSPLHF. The CDR3 nucleotides read TGTGCCAGCAGTGATGCGAATTCACCCCTCCACTTT.

This chain connects TRBV5-4 to TRBJ2-7, with TRBD2 matching 14 bases. This CDR3 is built from 18 residues. Germline V gives CDR1 SGHNT, CDR2 YYREEE (reference sequence). V gave up 0 bases and J gave up 0 bases; unmatched junction bases: 5. The CDR3 DNA sequence: TGTGCCAGCAGCTTGGAAAGGACTAGCGGGAGGAGCTCCTACGAGCAGTACTTC. Residues: CASSLERTSGRSSYEQYF.

The chain carries TRBV19 and TRBJ2-1; 8 positions match TRBD2. Germline V gene data show CDR1 as LNHDA and CDR2 as SQIVND (reference sequence). CDR3 length: 17 residues. The J segment lost 5 bases and the V segment lost 7 bases, leaving 16 bases of the junction unmatched. The CDR3 coding sequence is TGTGCCAGTAACCCCGGTTTACTAGCGGTCAGAGACAATGAGCAGTTCTTC. It specifies CASNPGLLAVRDNEQFF.

The chain carries TRBV19 and TRBJ2-5, with D unclear. The CDR3 has 13 residues. Germline V CDR1 and CDR2: LNHDA, SQIVND (reference sequence). V gave up 4 bases and J gave up 2 bases, with 8 bases separating them. The CDR3 region is CASSTHLQETQYF. CDR3 DNA: TGTGCCAGTAGTACACACCTTCAAGAGACCCAGTACTTC.